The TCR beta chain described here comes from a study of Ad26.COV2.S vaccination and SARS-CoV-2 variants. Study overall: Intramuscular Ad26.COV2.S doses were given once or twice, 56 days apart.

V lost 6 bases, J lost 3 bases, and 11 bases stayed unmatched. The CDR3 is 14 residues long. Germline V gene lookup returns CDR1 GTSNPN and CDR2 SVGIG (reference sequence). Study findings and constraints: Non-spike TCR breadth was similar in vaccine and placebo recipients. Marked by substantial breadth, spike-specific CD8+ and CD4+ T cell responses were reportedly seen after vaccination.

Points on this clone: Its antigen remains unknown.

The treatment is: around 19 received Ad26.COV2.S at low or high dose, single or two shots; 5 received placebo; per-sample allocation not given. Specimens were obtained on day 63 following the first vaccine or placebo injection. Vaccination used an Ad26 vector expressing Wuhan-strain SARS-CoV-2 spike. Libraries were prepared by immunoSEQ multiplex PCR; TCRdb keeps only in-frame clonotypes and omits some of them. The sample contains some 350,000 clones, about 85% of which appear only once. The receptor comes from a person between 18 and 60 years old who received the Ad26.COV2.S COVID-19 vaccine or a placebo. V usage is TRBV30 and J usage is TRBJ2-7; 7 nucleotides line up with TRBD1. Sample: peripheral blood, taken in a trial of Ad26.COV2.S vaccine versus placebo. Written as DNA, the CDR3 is TGTGCCTGTCCTCATTGGACAGGTATCTACGAGCAGTACTTC. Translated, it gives CACPHWTGIYEQYF.